This T cell receptor beta chain was recovered during a study of cytomegalovirus exposure and HLA in healthy donors. Study observations and caveats: According to a later analysis, donors in an Asian-associated ancestry cluster reportedly had fewer N-insertions than the roughly 670-donor mean.

CDR3 size: 15 residues. Germline CDR1 reads SGHRS; CDR2 reads YFSETQ. Trimming pared 0 bases from V and 8 bases from J, leaving 17 bases between. To note about this clone: The antigen is undetermined.

Researchers ran the PCR with 60 Vbeta and 13 Jbeta primers. This table comes from immunoSEQ multiplex PCR, and its TCRdb copy is limited to in-frame clones, with some not included. The sample yields about 170,000 clones, roughly 87% seen once. V is TRBV5-1 and J is TRBJ1-2; D might be TRBD1 (6 bases). Material: PBMCs. The TCR was taken from a girl aged 5-17 years in good health and CMV-seropositive. For the CDR3, the DNA is TGCGCCAGCAGCTTGGGACGGAGCCTCCAGGGGGGCTACACCTTC. Translation gives CASSLGRSLQGGYTF.